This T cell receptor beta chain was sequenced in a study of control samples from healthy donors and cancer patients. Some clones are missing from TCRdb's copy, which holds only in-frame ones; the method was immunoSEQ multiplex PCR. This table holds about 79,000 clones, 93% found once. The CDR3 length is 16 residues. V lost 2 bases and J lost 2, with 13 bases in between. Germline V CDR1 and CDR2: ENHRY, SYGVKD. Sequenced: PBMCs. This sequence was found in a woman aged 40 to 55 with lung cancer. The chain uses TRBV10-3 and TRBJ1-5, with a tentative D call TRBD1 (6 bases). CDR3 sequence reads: CAISEPARGGNQPQHF. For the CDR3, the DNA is TGTGCCATCAGTGAGCCGGCCAGGGGAGGCAATCAGCCCCAGCATTTT.